This paragraph reports one T cell receptor (beta chain). Participants came from some 23 US areas, aged about 18 to 89 years. Self-reported history from a screening survey and questionnaire set each donor's cohort. These data belong to a study of blood T cell repertoires in COVID-19. For the study at large: The United States, Italy and Spain were the sources of the acute and convalescent COVID-19 samples.

Original data processing: For nucleated cells, counts were estimated from reference gene primer amplification. Profiling relied on immunoSEQ multiplex PCR, and the TCRdb table lists in-frame clones only, not all of them. V and J calls and clone size are those listed in that table; D and trimming were worked out from the DNA. The sample lists about 330,000 clones, about 89% occurring once. This CDR3 is built from 13 residues. The ends were cut back, 4 bases at V and 7 bases at J, with 9 bases in the middle. Germline CDR1 SGDLS, CDR2 YYNGEE. Sequenced: PBMCs or T cells enriched from blood (not recorded which). The chain is built from TRBV9 and TRBJ1-6; D unclear. The source is a woman aged 25 to 39 who had recovered from COVID-19. The CDR3 DNA sequence: TGTGCCAGCAGCCTAGGGCCAAATTCACCCCTCCACTTT. Translated, it gives CASSLGPNSPLHF.